These T cell receptor beta chains were read from a single sample in a study of cytomegalovirus exposure and HLA in healthy donors. Assay: immunoSEQ multiplex PCR; the TCRdb copy retains only in-frame clones and omits some. The profile shows some 120,000 clones, roughly 82% of them singletons. The source material was PBMCs. Receptors originate from a male donor in good health and CMV-seropositive. CDR3s include the opening cysteine and the closing phenylalanine or tryptophan. The D gene is left open where the match is weak. Only part of the rows carry a size: once, few, many, or a class if the clone is expanded.

cdr3_aa	cdr3_nt	v_call	d_call	clone_size	j_call
CASSKGQDVNEQFF	TGTGCCAGTAGTAAGGGACAGGACGTCAATGAGCAGTTCTTC	TRBV19	TRBD1	.	TRBJ2-1
CASSYVMNQPQHF	TGTGCCAGCAGTTACGTCATGAATCAGCCCCAGCATTTT	TRBV6-5	.	.	TRBJ1-5
CAWKGGTGGYNEQYF	TGTGCCTGGAAGGGGGGGACAGGGGGTTATAACGAGCAGTACTTC	TRBV30	TRBD1	few	TRBJ2-7
CASRSHTSNTEAFF	TGCGCCAGCAGGTCCCACACCTCGAACACTGAAGCTTTCTTT	TRBV5-1	.	.	TRBJ1-1
CASSRHGTLWGVGDTQYF	TGTGCCAGCAGTCGCCACGGGACTCTTTGGGGAGTAGGTGATACGCAGTATTTT	TRBV28	.	few	TRBJ2-3
CASSLSEALGQPQHF	TGTGCCAGCAGTCTGTCGGAGGCTTTAGGTCAGCCCCAGCATTTT	TRBV9	.	few	TRBJ1-5
CASSMMAGANTEAFF	TGTGCCAGTAGTATGATGGCAGGGGCGAACACTGAAGCTTTCTTT	TRBV19	.	.	TRBJ1-1
CASSPSPDTGELFF	TGTGCCAGCAGCCCCTCCCCAGACACCGGGGAGCTGTTTTTT	TRBV7-2	.	.	TRBJ2-2
CASSLVGAGGKNEQFF	TGTGCCAGCAGCTTAGTAGGTGCGGGAGGTAAAAATGAGCAGTTCTTC	TRBV7-2	TRBD2	.	TRBJ2-1
CASSGTGRGNTEAFF	TGCGCCAGCAGTGGTACAGGGAGAGGGAACACTGAAGCTTTCTTT	TRBV10-1	.	.	TRBJ1-1
CASTGGTGVKETQYF	TGTGCCAGCACGGGCGGGACAGGGGTGAAAGAGACCCAGTACTTC	TRBV11-2	TRBD1	.	TRBJ2-5
CASRSSGELFF	TGTGCCAGCCGTAGCTCCGGGGAGCTGTTTTTT	TRBV6-6	.	.	TRBJ2-2
CASSYGQVYDSPLHF	TGTGCCAGCAGTTACGGACAGGTGTATGATTCACCCCTCCACTTT	TRBV6-6	TRBD1	.	TRBJ1-6
CASSPLPPGTSSNTDTQYF	TGTGCCAGCAGCCCCCTCCCCCCAGGGACTAGCTCGAACACAGATACGCAGTATTTT	TRBV7-3	TRBD2	.	TRBJ2-3
CASSSDRGGQPQHF	TGTGCCAGCAGTTCCGACAGGGGAGGACAGCCCCAGCATTTT	TRBV6-5	TRBD1	.	TRBJ1-5
CAYQTSFSYEQYF	TGTGCCTACCAGACTAGCTTCAGCTACGAGCAGTACTTC	TRBV30	TRBD2	few	TRBJ2-7
CASSLALSAGYEAFF	TGTGCCAGCAGCTTGGCTTTGTCGGCGGGTTATGAAGCTTTCTTT	TRBV7-2	.	.	TRBJ1-1
CASSRDTSYEQYF	TGTGCCAGCAGCCGGGACACCTCCTACGAGCAGTACTTC	TRBV7-9	.	.	TRBJ2-7
CASSLLRESIQYF	TGTGCCAGCAGCTTATTGCGGGAGAGCATTCAGTACTTC	TRBV7-2	TRBD2	once	TRBJ2-4
CASSSFWGSGSASTGELFF	TGTGCCAGCAGCTCCTTCTGGGGTAGCGGGAGTGCGAGCACCGGGGAGCTGTTTTTT	TRBV5-6	TRBD2	.	TRBJ2-2